Listed below are T cell receptor beta chains from one sample, sequenced in a study of shared clonotypes between healthy human individuals. TCRdb keeps only in-frame clones here, not all; method: immunoSEQ multiplex PCR. Of about 2.1 million clones in the sample, 93% were seen once. The specimen was naive CD8+ T cells from PBMCs. These receptors were obtained from a man between 18 and 29 years old in good health. Some clones in this sample may be carry-over from other donors' samples. CDR3s include the opening cysteine and the closing phenylalanine or tryptophan. Each record gives: J gene, D gene, clone size, V gene, CDR3 DNA, CDR3 protein. A D gene is named only where the DNA matches it firmly. Clone size is stated in some rows and not others, as once, few, many or a class when expanded.

TRBJ2-2	NA	NA	TRBV27	TGTGCCAGCAGTTCCCAGAACACCGGGGAGCTGTTTTTT	CASSSQNTGELFF
TRBJ1-1	NA	NA	TRBV27	TGTGCCAGCAGCCCGCACAGGGTCTCCTCCGAGACTGAAGCTTTCTTT	CASSPHRVSSETEAFF
TRBJ2-3	NA	NA	TRBV5-1	TGCGCCAGCAGCCCATTGGGGGGAAACACAGATACGCAGTATTTT	CASSPLGGNTDTQYF
TRBJ1-2	NA	many	TRBV11-2	TGTGCCAGCACCGATTTCCCGTCCGGGGTCGGCTACACCTTC	CASTDFPSGVGYTF
TRBJ2-2	TRBD1	NA	TRBV27	TGTGCCAGCAGTTTAGGGACAGGGCTGCCCGGGGAGCTGTTTTTT	CASSLGTGLPGELFF
TRBJ1-5	TRBD1	NA	TRBV13	TGTGCCAGCAGCTTAGGGGGACAGCTAAATCAGCCCCAGCATTTT	CASSLGGQLNQPQHF
TRBJ2-2	NA	NA	TRBV19	TGTGCCAGTAGACAGGGGAACACCGGGGAGCTGTTTTTT	CASRQGNTGELFF
TRBJ1-4	NA	NA	TRBV28	TGTGCCAGGGGCCTCGAAAAACTGTTTTTT	CARGLEKLFF
TRBJ2-5	NA	NA	TRBV6-5	TGTGCCAGCCAGATTCCGGGGATCCAAGAGACCCAGTACTTC	CASQIPGIQETQYF
TRBJ2-5	NA	NA	TRBV9	TGTGCCAGCAGCGTAGGCCAAGAGACCCAGTACTTC	CASSVGQETQYF
TRBJ2-5	NA	NA	TRBV7-9	TGTGCCAGCAGCTCCCCCCTCGCAGAGACCCAGTACTTC	CASSSPLAETQYF
TRBJ2-3	TRBD2	NA	TRBV5-1	TGCGCCAGCAGCCTAGCGGGAGTTACAGATACGCAGTATTTT	CASSLAGVTDTQYF
TRBJ1-2	TRBD1	NA	TRBV9	TGTGCCAGCCAGGGGGGCGGGCATGGCTACACCTTC	CASQGGGHGYTF
TRBJ2-7	TRBD1	NA	TRBV6-1	TGTGCCAGCAGTGAAGGGCCCGGGACAGGAGTAACCTACGAGCAGTACTTC	CASSEGPGTGVTYEQYF
TRBJ2-1	NA	NA	TRBV11-1	TGTGCCAGCAGCTTAGGCCACAGCTACAATGAGCAGTTCTTC	CASSLGHSYNEQFF
TRBJ2-7	NA	NA	TRBV6-5	TGTGCCAGCCGAACCAGCCCTTCACCCTACGAGCAGTACTTC	CASRTSPSPYEQYF
TRBJ2-5	NA	NA	TRBV21-1	TGTGCCAGCAGCACCCCCGCGGCTCACGATAGCGAGGTACGAGAGACCCAGTACTTC	CASSTPAAHDSEVRETQYF
TRBJ1-5	TRBD1	NA	TRBV5-1	TGCGCCAGCAGCTCAACAGGGGTGGGTCAGCCCCAGCATTTT	CASSSTGVGQPQHF
TRBJ2-1	NA	NA	TRBV28	TGTGCCAGCAGCAACTACGAAATCCAGTTCTTC	CASSNYEIQFF
TRBJ2-2	NA	NA	TRBV4-3	TGCGCCAGCAGCCAAGGCTTACTAGTGATGAAGACCGGGGAGCTGTTTTTT	CASSQGLLVMKTGELFF